The clone carrying this TCR beta chain turned up a few times. Its antigen remains unidentified. The entry originates in a study of blood T cells in healthy people across ages. Findings and caveats of the study: Estimates drawn from one million T cells were deemed to understate diversity.

Each donor gave approximately 9.7 milliliters of peripheral blood. Each sample used at least 6.5 million PBMCs. The second PCR ran roughly 7 to 12 cycles with a sample-barcoded 5' primer and J-beta primers. A single record per CDR3 protein comes from TCRdb applying MiXCR to the 5' RACE reads. This table has 650,000 to 800,000 distinct CDR3 sequences, 40% to 50% appearing once. The V end was cut by 0 bases, the J end by 10 bases, with 16 bases between. The CDR3 runs 16 residues. Germline V gene data show CDR1 as LGHNA and CDR2 as YSLEER. This chain links TRBV4-3 with TRBJ1-6; the D is unclear. The receptor comes from a man between 60 and 75 years old in good health. The sample was blood. The CDR3 region has the DNA TGCGCCAGCAGCCAAGATATAGGACTAGAGAGATCACCCCTCCACTTT. As protein: CASSQDIGLERSPLHF.